This T cell receptor beta chain was observed in a study of blood T cell repertoires in COVID-19. Study as a whole: PBMCs, B-cell-depleted T cells, or T cells provided the cDNA or gDNA that made up the material.

CDR1 is SGDLS and CDR2 is YYNGEE in the germline V gene. V lost 6 bases and J lost 2, with 14 bases in between. The CDR3 loop spans 14 amino acids. Sequenced by immunoSEQ multiplex PCR; TCRdb stores in-frame clones only, minus some. The sample lists a few hundred thousand clones; over 80% were seen once. This TCR was recovered from a woman in her forties or fifties with COVID-19, enrolled during active disease. The rearrangement joins TRBV9 to TRBJ1-1; no clear D gene. The specimen sequenced was peripheral blood. DNA of the CDR3: TGTGCCAGCAACTCTTTACTTAAAAACACTGAAGCTTTCTTT. Its protein product is CASNSLLKNTEAFF.